Following are 3 T cell receptor beta chains from one sample sequenced in a study of blood T cells in healthy people across ages. Combining a sample-barcoded 5' primer with a J-beta primer mix, a second PCR ran for roughly 6 to 11 cycles. One entry per CDR3 protein, called by TCRdb with MiXCR from the 5' RACE reads. The sample consists of 700,000 or so distinct CDR3 sequences, around a fifth of them appearing once. The sequenced material came from blood. These receptors originate from a man between 65 and 85 years old in good health.

Only a few counts were recorded for this clonotype. The chain joins TRBV19 to TRBJ1-5; no clear D. This CDR3 spans 13 amino acids. Germline CDR1 reads LNHDA; CDR2 reads SQIVND (reference sequence). V was shortened by 7 bases and J by 2 bases, with 9 bases between the two germline ends. The CDR3 here is CASTFGGNQPQHF. As DNA, the CDR3 is TGTGCCAGTACGTTCGGGGGCAATCAGCCCCAGCATTTT.

This sequence joins TRBV18 and TRBJ1-1; tentative D call: TRBD1 (6 bases). Germline V gives CDR1 KGHSH, CDR2 LQKENI. Trimming removed 2 bases at V and 10 bases at J, with 8 bases between. The CDR3 sequence is 11 residues long. The DNA for the CDR3 is TGTGCCAGCTCACCAGAAGGGGGAGCTTTCTTT. Translated, it gives CASSPEGGAFF.

V and J are TRBV28 and TRBJ2-3; the D is unclear. Germline CDR1 reads MDHEN; CDR2 reads SYDVKM. The V end was cut by 7 bases, the J end by 7 bases, with 6 bases between. There are 10 residues in the CDR3. The CDR3 bases are TGTGCCAGCATCGGCAATACGCAGTATTTT. Protein: CASIGNTQYF.